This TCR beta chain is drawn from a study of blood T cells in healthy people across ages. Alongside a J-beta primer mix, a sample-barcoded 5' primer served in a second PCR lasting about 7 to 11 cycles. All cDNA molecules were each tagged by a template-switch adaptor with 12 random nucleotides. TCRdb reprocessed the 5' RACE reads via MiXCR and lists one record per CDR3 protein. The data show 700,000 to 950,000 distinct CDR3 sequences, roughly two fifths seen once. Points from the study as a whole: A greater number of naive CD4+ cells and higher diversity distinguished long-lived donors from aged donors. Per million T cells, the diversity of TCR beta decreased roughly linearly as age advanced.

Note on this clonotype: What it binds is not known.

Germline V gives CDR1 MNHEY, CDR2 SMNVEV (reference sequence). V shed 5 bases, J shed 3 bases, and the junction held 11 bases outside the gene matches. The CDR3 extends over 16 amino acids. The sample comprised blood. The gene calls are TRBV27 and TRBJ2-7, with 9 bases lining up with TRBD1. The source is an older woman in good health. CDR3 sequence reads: CASSIVLGTGLYEQYF. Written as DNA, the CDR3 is TGTGCCAGCAGTATTGTTTTAGGGACAGGGCTCTACGAGCAGTACTTC.